The TCR beta chain under discussion was sequenced for a study of neurological immune-mediated disorders. TCRdb itself ran the 5' RACE reads through MiXCR, one entry per CDR3 protein. The data show 65,000 to 80,000 distinct CDR3 sequences, about a sixth seen once. V lost 6 bases, J lost 0 bases, and 9 bases lay in between. The CDR3 has 13 amino acids. This clonotype has a count of ten or more. Its target is unknown. Healthy control participants comprised blood bank volunteers in Maryland, USA. From 2 million PBMCs stored at -80 C, the unsorted libraries were generated. Study findings and constraints: Multiple sclerosis patients had less TCR clonal expansion than even healthy controls, unlike HTLV-1-associated myelopathy. CDR3 amino acid sequences found in expanded clones were never shared across subjects, suggesting private repertoires in all groups.

The source material was PBMCs. The genes are TRBV12-3 or TRBV12-4 and TRBJ2-7; TRBD1 might be the D (5 bases). This receptor was obtained from a middle-aged woman in good health. For the CDR3, the DNA is TGTGCCAGCAGCCCGGACACCTCCTACGAGCAGTACTTC. This sequence encodes CASSPDTSYEQYF.